The subject of this entry is one T cell receptor (beta chain). What it binds is not known. This sample was included in a study of vaccination effects on CD4 cells after COVID-19. In the study overall: All study participants received two doses of BNT162b2 or mRNA-1273 vaccine.

Here immunoSEQ multiplex PCR was the method, and the copy in TCRdb shows in-frame clones only, minus some. The repertoire has about 45,000 clones, about 70% of them found once; the top ten carry roughly 8.6%. CD4+ T cell isolation took place after 10 days of culture. A half-medium replacement with IL-2 medium was carried out on days 3 and 7. V lost 1 base to trimming and J lost 8 bases; unmatched junction nucleotides: 4. There are 14 residues in the CDR3. CDR1 and CDR2 from the germline V gene are SGHNT and YENEEA. The chain uses TRBV11-3 and TRBJ2-1, with TRBD2 matching 8 bases. The clonotype originates from a human donor who had a prior SARS-CoV-2 infection. The source was CD4+ T cells from PBMCs cultured without peptide, collected before COVID-19 vaccination. The DNA for the CDR3 is TGTGCCAGCAGCTTAGCGGGGGGGCATCATGAGCAGTTCTTC. Encoded protein: CASSLAGGHHEQFF.